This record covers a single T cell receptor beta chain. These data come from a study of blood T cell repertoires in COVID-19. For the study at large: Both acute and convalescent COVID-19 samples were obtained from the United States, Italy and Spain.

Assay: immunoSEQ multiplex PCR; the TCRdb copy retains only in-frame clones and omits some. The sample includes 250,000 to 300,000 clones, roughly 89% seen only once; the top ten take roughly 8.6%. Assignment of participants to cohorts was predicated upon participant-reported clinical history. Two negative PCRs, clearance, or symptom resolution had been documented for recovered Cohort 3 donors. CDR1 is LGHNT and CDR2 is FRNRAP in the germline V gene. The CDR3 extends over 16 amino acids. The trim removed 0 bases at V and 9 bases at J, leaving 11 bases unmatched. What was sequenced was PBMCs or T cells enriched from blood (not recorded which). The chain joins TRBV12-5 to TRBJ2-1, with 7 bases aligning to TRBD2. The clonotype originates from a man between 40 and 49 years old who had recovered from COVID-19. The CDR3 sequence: CASGLVRAGVVGEQFF. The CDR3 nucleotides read TGTGCTAGTGGTTTGGTAAGGGCGGGAGTGGTCGGTGAGCAGTTCTTC.